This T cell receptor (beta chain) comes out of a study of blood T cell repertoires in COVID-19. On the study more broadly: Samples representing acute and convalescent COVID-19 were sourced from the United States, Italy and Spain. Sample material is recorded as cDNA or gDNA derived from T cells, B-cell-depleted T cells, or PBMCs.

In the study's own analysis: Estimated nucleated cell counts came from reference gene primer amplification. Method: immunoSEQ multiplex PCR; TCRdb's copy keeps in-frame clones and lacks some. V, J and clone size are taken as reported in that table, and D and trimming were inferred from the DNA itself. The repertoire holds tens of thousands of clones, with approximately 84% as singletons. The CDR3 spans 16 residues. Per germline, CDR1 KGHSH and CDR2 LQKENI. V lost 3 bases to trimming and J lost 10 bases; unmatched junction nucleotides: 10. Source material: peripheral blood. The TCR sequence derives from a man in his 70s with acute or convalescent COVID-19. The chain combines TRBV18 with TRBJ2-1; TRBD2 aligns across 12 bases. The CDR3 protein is CASSPTVTSGGPEQFF. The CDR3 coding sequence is TGTGCCAGCTCACCGACAGTTACTAGCGGGGGGCCGGAGCAGTTCTTC.